This T cell receptor (beta chain) was profiled in a study of response to subunit inactivated influenza vaccine. The CDR3 covers 15 residues. Germline lookup yields CDR1 LGHDT and CDR2 YNNKEL (reference sequence). The V end was cut by 5 bases, the J end by 5 bases, with 18 bases between. TCRdb recomputed calls from the RT-PCR reads with MiXCR, one row per CDR3 protein. Altogether about 530,000 distinct CDR3 sequences are present, approximately 12% being singletons, with the ten largest covering 9.5% to 13%. Study-level points and caveats: Authors suggested seasonal influenza vaccinations each recruit few new T cells.

Regarding this clonotype: Its specificity is unknown.

Specimen: PBMCs from blood, collected on the day of vaccination. The TCR originated in a man in his fifties who received an inactivated influenza vaccine. V and J are TRBV3-1 and TRBJ2-5, with a weak D call TRBD1 (6 bases). The CDR3 coding sequence is TGTGCCAGCAGCAGCTTGACAGGTCCCGCGGAGACCCAGTACTTC. As protein: CASSSLTGPAETQYF.